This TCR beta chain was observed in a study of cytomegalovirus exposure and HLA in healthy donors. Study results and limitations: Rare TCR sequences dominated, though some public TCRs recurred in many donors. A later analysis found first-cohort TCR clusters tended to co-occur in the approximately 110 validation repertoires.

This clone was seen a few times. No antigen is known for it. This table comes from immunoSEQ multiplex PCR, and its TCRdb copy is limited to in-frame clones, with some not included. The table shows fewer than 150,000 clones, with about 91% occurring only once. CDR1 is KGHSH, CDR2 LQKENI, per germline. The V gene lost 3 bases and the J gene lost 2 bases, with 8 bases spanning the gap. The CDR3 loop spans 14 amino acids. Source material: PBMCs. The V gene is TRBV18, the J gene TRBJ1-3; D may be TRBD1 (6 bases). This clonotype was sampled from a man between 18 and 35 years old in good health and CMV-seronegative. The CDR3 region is CASSPTGPGNTIYF. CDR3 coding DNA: TGTGCCAGCTCACCGACAGGACCTGGAAACACCATATATTTT. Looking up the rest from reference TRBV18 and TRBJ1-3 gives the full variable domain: NAGVMQNPRHLVRRRGQEARLRCSPMKGHSHVYWYRQLPEEGLKFMVYLQKENIIDESGMPKERFSAEFPKEGPSILRIQQVVRGDSAAYFCASSPTGPGNTIYFGEGSWLTVV.